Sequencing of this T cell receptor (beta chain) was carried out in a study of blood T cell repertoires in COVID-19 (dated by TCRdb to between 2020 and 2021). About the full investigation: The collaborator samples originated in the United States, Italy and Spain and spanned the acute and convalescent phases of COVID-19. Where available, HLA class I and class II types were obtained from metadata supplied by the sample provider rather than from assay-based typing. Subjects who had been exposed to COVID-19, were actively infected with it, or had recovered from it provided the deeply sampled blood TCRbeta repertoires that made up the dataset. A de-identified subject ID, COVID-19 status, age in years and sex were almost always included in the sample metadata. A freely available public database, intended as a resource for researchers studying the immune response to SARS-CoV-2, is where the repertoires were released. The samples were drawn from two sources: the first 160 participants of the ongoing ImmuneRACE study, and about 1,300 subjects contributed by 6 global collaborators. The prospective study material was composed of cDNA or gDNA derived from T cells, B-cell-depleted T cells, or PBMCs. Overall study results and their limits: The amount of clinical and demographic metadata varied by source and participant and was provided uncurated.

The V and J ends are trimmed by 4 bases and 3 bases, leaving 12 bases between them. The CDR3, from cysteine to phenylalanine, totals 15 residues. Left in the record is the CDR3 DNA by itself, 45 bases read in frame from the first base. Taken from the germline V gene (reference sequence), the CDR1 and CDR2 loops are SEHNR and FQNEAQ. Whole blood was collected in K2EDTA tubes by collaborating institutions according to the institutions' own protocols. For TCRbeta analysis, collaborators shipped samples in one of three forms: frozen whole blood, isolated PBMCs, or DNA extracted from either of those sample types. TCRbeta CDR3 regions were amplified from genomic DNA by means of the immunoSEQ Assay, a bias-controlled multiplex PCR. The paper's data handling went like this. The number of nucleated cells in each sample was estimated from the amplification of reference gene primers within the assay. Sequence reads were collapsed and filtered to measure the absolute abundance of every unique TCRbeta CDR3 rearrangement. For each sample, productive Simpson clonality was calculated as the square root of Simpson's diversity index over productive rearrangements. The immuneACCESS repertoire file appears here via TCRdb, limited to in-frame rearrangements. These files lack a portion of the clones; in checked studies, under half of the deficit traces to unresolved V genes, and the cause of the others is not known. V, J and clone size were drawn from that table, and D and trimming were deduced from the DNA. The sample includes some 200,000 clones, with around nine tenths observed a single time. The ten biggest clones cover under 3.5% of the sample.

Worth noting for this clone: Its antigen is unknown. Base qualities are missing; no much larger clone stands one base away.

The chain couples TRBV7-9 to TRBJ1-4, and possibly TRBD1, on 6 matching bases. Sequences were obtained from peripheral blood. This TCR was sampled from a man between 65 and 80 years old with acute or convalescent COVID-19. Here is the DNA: TGTGCCAGCAGCTATGGGGGGGCGGCTAATGAAAAACTGTTTTTT. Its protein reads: CASSYGGAANEKLFF.